Following are 28 T cell receptor beta chains from one sample sequenced in a study of T cells in Graves' hyperthyroidism and ophthalmopathy. Amplification targeted TCR beta CDR3 regions from RNA transcripts. First-round RT-PCR of the TCR CDR3 relied on the HTBI primer set. In TCRdb, the multiplex PCR reads were re-called with MiXCR into one record per CDR3 protein. The sample consists of about 400,000 distinct CDR3 sequences, roughly 13% of them appearing once. The sequenced sample was blood. These receptors were collected from a woman aged 18 to 35 with Graves' hyperthyroidism.

This clonotype was detected only a few times. The V gene is TRBV30, the J gene TRBJ1-1; no definite D call. The CDR3 runs 13 residues. V shed 5 bases and J shed 1 base, with 11 bases lying between them. Germline lookup yields CDR1 GTSNPN and CDR2 SVGIG (reference sequence). The chain's CDR3 is CAWSFGGNTEAFF. The CDR3 nucleotides are TGTGCCTGGTCTTTTGGCGGGAACACTGAAGCTTTCTTT.

This clonotype was seen repeatedly, ten times or more. V gene TRBV12-3 or TRBV12-4 combines with J gene TRBJ1-5; D is undetermined. The V gene lost 4 bases and the J gene lost 1 base, with 14 bases spanning the gap. The CDR3 consists of 16 residues. The CDR3 here is CASSSDWVGSNQPQHF. In nucleotides, the CDR3 is TGTGCCAGCAGTTCAGATTGGGTGGGAAGCAATCAGCCCCAGCATTTT.

Points on this clonotype: A much larger clone lies one base from this, so it may be a read error. V is TRBV7-3 and J is TRBJ1-1, with no clear D. Looked up from germline, CDR1 is SGHTA and CDR2 is FQGTGA. The CDR3 extends over 14 amino acids. The CDR3 protein is CASSFGPANTEASF. In nucleotides, the CDR3 is TGTGCCAGCAGCTTCGGGCCAGCGAACACTGAAGCTTCCTTT.

This clonotype was seen repeatedly, ten times or more. The rearrangement joins TRBV3-1 to TRBJ2-1; 8 bases are shared with TRBD2. The germline CDR1 and CDR2 sequences are LGHDT and YNNKEL (reference sequence). The CDR3 extends over 16 amino acids. With 1 base clipped from V and 5 bases from J, the junction kept 7 bases outside the gene matches. In nucleotides, the CDR3 is TGTGCCAGCAGCCAAGGTACGGGAGGGCAGCACAATGAGCAGTTCTTC. Its translation is CASSQGTGGQHNEQFF.

The CDR3 here is CASSPAGSQQFF. DNA of the CDR3: TGTGCCAGCAGTCCCGCTGGGTCTCAGCAGTTCTTC. V gene TRBV12-3 or TRBV12-4 combines with J gene TRBJ2-1; no clear D. This CDR3 is 12 amino acids long. Trimming took off 5 bases at V and 11 bases at J, with 13 bases between the two ends.

At least ten counts were recorded for this clonotype. The chain links TRBV20-1 to TRBJ1-2; 7 bases are shared with TRBD1. The CDR3 contains 14 residues. Germline lookup yields CDR1 DFQATT and CDR2 SNEGSKA (reference sequence). J gave up 2 bases and V 4 bases, and 7 bases lay outside the gene matches. The CDR3 DNA reads as TGCAGTGCTACTGCAGGGGGTACGAACTATGGCTACACCTTC. Protein product: CSATAGGTNYGYTF.

The table lists this clonotype with a few counts. The chain links TRBV19 to TRBJ2-3; D perhaps matches TRBD2 (5 bases). Germline V CDR1 and CDR2: LNHDA, SQIVND (reference sequence). The CDR3 has 15 amino acids. V lost 5 bases and J lost 6, with 18 bases in between. The CDR3 here is CASSLQAEKWDTQYF. Written as DNA, the CDR3 is TGTGCCAGTAGTCTCCAAGCGGAGAAGTGGGATACGCAGTATTTT.

This clonotype was seen at least ten times. The V gene is TRBV15, the J gene TRBJ2-7; D gene ambiguous. The V and J ends lost 0 bases and 6 bases respectively, with 15 bases between them. Germline loops: CDR1 LNHNV, CDR2 YYDKDF (reference sequence). The CDR3 extends over 15 amino acids. The CDR3: CATSREKQGIPEQYF. CDR3 nucleotides: TGTGCCACCAGCAGAGAAAAACAAGGGATTCCCGAGCAGTACTTC.

This clonotype was recorded a few times. The rearrangement uses TRBV28 and TRBJ2-6; possibly TRBD2 for D (7 bases). The CDR3 length is 19 residues. The ends were cut back, 3 bases at V and 1 base at J, with 19 bases in the middle. Per the germline V gene, CDR1 is MDHEN and CDR2 is SYDVKM. Here the CDR3 reads CASSFPIQQGGSGANVLTF. DNA of the CDR3: TGTGCCAGCAGTTTCCCGATCCAACAGGGAGGGTCTGGGGCCAACGTCCTGACTTTC.

This clonotype was recorded many times. The genes are TRBV5-1 and TRBJ1-5; a possible D gene is TRBD1 (6 bases). This CDR3 is built from 16 residues. The germline V and J ends were trimmed by 1 base and 5 bases, with 16 bases remaining between them. Germline V gives CDR1 SGHRS, CDR2 YFSETQ. CDR3 loop: CASSLSPGGEDQPQHF. In nucleotides, the CDR3 is TGCGCCAGCAGCTTGAGCCCGGGGGGCGAGGATCAGCCCCAGCATTTT.

This clonotype was observed a few times. This may be a read error: a much more frequent sequence differs by one nucleotide. V is TRBV6-1 and J is TRBJ1-6, with D maybe TRBD1 (5 bases). Trimming pared 7 bases from V and 5 bases from J, leaving 15 bases between. Germline CDR1 MNHNS, CDR2 SASEGT. The CDR3 contains 15 residues. The CDR3 region is CASNDRDGDNSPLHF. The CDR3 nucleotides are TGTGCCAGCAACGACCGGGACGGGGATAATTCACCCCTCCACTTT.

This clonotype showed up just a few times. V gene TRBV28 combines with J gene TRBJ1-5, with D unresolved. This CDR3 is built from 15 residues. Trimming shortened V by 7 bases and J by 5 bases, and 18 bases separated the two germline ends. The germline gives CDR1 MDHEN, CDR2 SYDVKM. In nucleotides, the CDR3 is TGTGCCAGCACCCCCCCGCGGGGAGGGCATCAGCCCCAGCATTTT. Residues: CASTPPRGGHQPQHF.

This clonotype was found once. A clone one base away is much larger, so this may be a read error. The rearrangement joins TRBV6-1 to TRBJ1-2, with D maybe TRBD1 (5 bases). CDR1 and CDR2 (germline): MNHNS, SASEGT. The CDR3 is 15 amino acids. In DNA form, the CDR3 reads TGTGCCAGCAGTGAAGCTCGGACACTCCTCTATGGCTACGCCTTC. It is translated as CASSEARTLLYGYAF.

This clonotype was seen more than once but under ten times. V usage is TRBV3-1 and J usage is TRBJ1-4; D perhaps matches TRBD1 (6 bases). CDR1 LGHDT and CDR2 YNNKEL come from the germline V gene (reference sequence). Trimming cost V 1 base and J 7 bases, with 13 bases left between them. CDR3 length equals 15 residues. The CDR3 region is CASSQATGQTEKLFF. The CDR3 DNA sequence: TGTGCCAGCAGCCAAGCGACTGGACAGACTGAAAAACTGTTTTTT.

This clonotype has at least ten counts. This chain links TRBV11-2 with TRBJ2-7; D possibly corresponds to TRBD1 (5 bases). The germline V and J ends were trimmed by 4 bases and 3 bases, with 22 bases remaining between them. Germline loops: CDR1 SGHAT, CDR2 FQNNGV. The CDR3 consists of 17 residues. The CDR3 loop is CASSSLLRTGPHYEQYF. The CDR3 DNA is TGTGCCAGCAGCTCTCTGCTCCGAACAGGTCCCCACTACGAGCAGTACTTC.

The chain uses TRBV20-1 and TRBJ2-3, with D perhaps TRBD1 or TRBD2 (5 bases each). The CDR3 has 11 amino acids. Germline CDR1 reads DFQATT; CDR2 reads SNEGSKA (reference sequence). CDR3 protein: CSGTDGGTQYF. The DNA for the CDR3 is TGCAGCGGGACCGACGGAGGTACGCAGTATTTT.

The chain is built from TRBV20-1 and TRBJ2-3, with TRBD2 matching 10 bases. Looked up from germline, CDR1 is DFQATT and CDR2 is SNEGSKA (reference sequence). Trimming cost V 1 base and J 7 bases; bases outside gene matches: 14. The CDR3 totals 17 residues. CDR3 sequence (DNA): TGCAGTGCTAGAGCGCGGCGCCAAGCGGGAGGGCCCCATACGCAGTATTTT. The encoded protein is CSARARRQAGGPHTQYF.

About this clonotype itself: This sequence may be a read error, since a much larger clone differs from it by one base. The chain joins TRBV29-1 to TRBJ1-2; a weak D match, TRBD1 (6 bases). The CDR3 is 11 amino acids. Germline V gene data show CDR1 as SQVTM and CDR2 as ANQGSEA. The CDR3 DNA reads TGCGGCGTTGAGACAGGCTATGGCTACACCTTC. This encodes CGVETGYGYTF.

This clonotype was detected ten times or more. The chain carries TRBV10-3 and TRBJ2-2, with 8 bases matching TRBD2. Germline assignment: CDR1 ENHRY and CDR2 SYGVKD. The CDR3 loop spans 16 amino acids. The J segment lost 2 bases and the V segment lost 7 bases, leaving 9 bases of the junction unmatched. Here the CDR3 reads CAITGGSGTNTGELFF. The CDR3 DNA follows: TGTGCCATCACGGGGGGGAGCGGGACTAACACCGGGGAGCTGTTTTTT.

This clonotype was picked up many times. The chain recombines TRBV27 with TRBJ2-1, with TRBD1 matching 7 bases. From germline, CDR1 is MNHEY and CDR2 SMNVEV (reference sequence). The junction had 4 bases not matched to a gene; V was cut back by 2 bases and J by 6 bases. This CDR3 region has 14 residues. This CDR3 reads CASSLDRVGNEQFF. The CDR3 DNA sequence: TGTGCCAGCAGTTTAGACAGGGTGGGCAATGAGCAGTTCTTC.

This clonotype was recorded at least ten times. V and J are TRBV3-1 and TRBJ1-2; tentative D call: TRBD1 (6 bases). Trimming removed 0 bases from V and 2 bases from J, with 13 bases in between. The CDR3 totals 16 residues. Looked up from germline, CDR1 is LGHDT and CDR2 is YNNKEL (reference sequence). CDR3 protein: CASSQDLQTGNYGYTF. Here the CDR3 DNA reads TGTGCCAGCAGCCAAGATTTGCAGACAGGCAACTATGGCTACACCTTC. Looking up the rest from reference TRBV3-1 and TRBJ1-2 gives the full variable domain: DTAVSQTPKYLVTQMGNDKSIKCEQNLGHDTMYWYKQDSKKFLKIMFSYNNKELIINETVPNRFSPKSPDKAHLNLHINSLELGDSAVYFCASSQDLQTGNYGYTFGSGTRLTVV.

This chain links TRBV5-8 with TRBJ2-1, with D unclear. Germline V lookup: CDR1 SGHTS, CDR2 YDEGEE. CDR3 length equals 14 residues. With 6 bases removed from V and 15 bases from J, the gap between germline ends came to 25 bases. The CDR3 loop is CASIQTLPITNWFF. The DNA of the CDR3 is TGTGCCAGCATCCAAACTTTACCCATTACGAACTGGTTCTTC.

Ten or more counts support this clonotype. This rearrangement joins TRBV6-1 to TRBJ2-1; D uncertain. The germline V gene has CDR1 MNHNS and CDR2 SASEGT. V lost 7 bases, J lost 6 bases, and 16 bases lay in between. The CDR3 length is 14 residues. This chain's CDR3 is CASILGGPPNEQFF. The DNA for the CDR3 is TGTGCCAGCATCTTGGGTGGGCCCCCCAATGAGCAGTTCTTC.

The gene calls are TRBV29-1 and TRBJ2-5, with 7 bases fitting TRBD2. Per germline, CDR1 SQVTM and CDR2 ANQGSEA. This CDR3 is built from 13 residues. The V and J ends lost 4 bases and 2 bases, in that order; junction bases with no gene match: 4. CDR3 protein: CSVGLAAQETQYF. The CDR3 nucleotides read TGCAGCGTTGGACTAGCCGCGCAAGAGACCCAGTACTTC.

This chain connects TRBV7-2 to TRBJ2-7; 9 bases fit TRBD2. V was clipped by 5 bases and J by 2 bases; unmatched bases: 7. The CDR3 runs 15 residues. Germline V gene lookup returns CDR1 SGHTA and CDR2 FQGNSA. Here the CDR3 DNA reads TGTGCCAGCAGCCCCTACGCTAGCGGGACCTACGAGCAGTACTTC. Translating it yields CASSPYASGTYEQYF.

A few counts support this clonotype. This chain links TRBV20-1 with TRBJ1-4; D remains ambiguous. Germline V gene data show CDR1 as DFQATT and CDR2 as SNEGSKA (reference sequence). Trimming took 5 bases from V and 7 from J, leaving 11 bases between them. The CDR3 loop spans 12 amino acids. The CDR3 DNA follows: TGCAGTGCTTTCGGGTCCGTTGAAAAACTGTTTTTT. It encodes CSAFGSVEKLFF.

This rearrangement joins TRBV18 to TRBJ1-3; possibly TRBD1 for D (6 bases). The germline gives CDR1 KGHSH, CDR2 LQKENI. V lost 3 bases and J 0 bases, leaving 15 bases between the germline ends. The CDR3 has 17 residues. The CDR3 spells CASSPRQEMSSGNTIYF. The CDR3 region has the DNA TGTGCCAGCTCACCTCGACAGGAGATGAGCTCTGGAAACACCATATATTTT.

This clonotype was counted many times. This chain connects TRBV27 to TRBJ2-1, with 14 nucleotides matching TRBD2. The V and J ends lost 8 bases and 8 bases, in that order; junction bases with no gene match: 8. The CDR3 consists of 15 residues. Germline CDR1 and CDR2: MNHEY and SMNVEV (reference sequence). The DNA for the CDR3 is TGTGCCAGCTGCCTTGGACTAGCGGGAGGCTATGAGCAGTTCTTC. It encodes CASCLGLAGGYEQFF.